The 30 T cell receptor beta chains below all came from one sample that was sequenced in a study of blood T cell repertoires in COVID-19. This table comes from immunoSEQ multiplex PCR, and its TCRdb copy is limited to in-frame clones, with some not included. Altogether about 97,000 clones are present, around nine tenths being singletons, with the ten largest covering roughly 15%. The sample comprised peripheral blood. These receptors all come from a human donor in a cohort sampled during active COVID-19.

This chain joins TRBV7-6 and TRBJ2-7; 8 nucleotides align to TRBD2. The length of the CDR3 is 18 residues. From germline, CDR1 is SGHVS and CDR2 FNYEAQ. Trimming took 5 bases from V and 7 from J; bases not matched to a gene: 22. The CDR3 DNA sequence: TGTGCCAGCAGCCCAGGAGTGTATCGCGGGAGGAGGGTGGGGGAGCAGTACTTC. It yields the protein CASSPGVYRGRRVGEQYF. Together with reference TRBV7-6 and TRBJ2-7, the CDR3 gives the full variable domain: GAGVSQSPRYKVTKRGQDVALRCDPISGHVSLYWYRQALGQGPEFLTYFNYEAQQDKSGLPNDRFSAERPEGSISTLTIQRTEQRDSAMYRCASSPGVYRGRRVGEQYFGPGTRLTVT.

This chain joins TRBV3-1 (or the pseudogene TRBV3-2) and TRBJ2-1; 9 bases fit TRBD2. Germline lookup yields CDR1 LGHDT and CDR2 YNNKEL (reference sequence). There are 14 residues in the CDR3. V shed 5 bases and J 8 bases; nucleotides not matched to a gene: 7. The CDR3 is CASSSSGISHEQFF. As DNA, the CDR3 is TGTGCCAGCAGCTCTAGCGGGATTTCGCATGAGCAGTTCTTC.

The chain has TRBV6-2 or TRBV6-3 and TRBJ2-1; TRBD1 matches at 10 bases. This CDR3 has 16 residues. The germline CDR1 and CDR2 sequences are MNHEY and SVGEGT. V was pared by 5 bases and J by 7 bases, with 11 bases of the junction left unmatched. This chain's CDR3 is CASSVPGTGVPNEQFF. The CDR3 coding sequence is TGTGCCAGCAGTGTCCCGGGGACAGGGGTCCCGAATGAGCAGTTCTTC.

The V and J genes are TRBV7-9 and TRBJ2-7; D is possibly TRBD1 (5 bases). V shed 5 bases and J shed 0 bases, with 11 bases lying between them. CDR3 length: 14 residues. Germline V gene data show CDR1 as SEHNR and CDR2 as FQNEAQ (reference sequence). The chain's CDR3 is CASSPAGASYEQYF. CDR3 in DNA: TGTGCCAGCAGCCCGGCTGGGGCCTCCTACGAGCAGTACTTC.

This clone was seen just once. The genes are TRBV21-1 and TRBJ1-5; no DNA check was done on the table's D call, TRBD1. TRBV21-1 is assigned pseudogene status. The CDR3 consists of 18 residues. This chain's CDR3 is CASSKGVGTETYNQPQHF. For the CDR3, the DNA is TGTGCCAGCAGCAAAGGGGTCGGGACAGAAACCTACAATCAGCCCCAGCATTTT.

V and J are TRBV4-1 and TRBJ1-3, with TRBD1 matching 8 bases. The germline V gene encodes CDR1 MGHRA and CDR2 YSYEKL. J lost 1 base, V lost 3 bases, and 5 bases had no gene match. The CDR3 is 16 amino acids. The CDR3 sequence: CASSQATGGSGNTIYF. CDR3 sequence (DNA): TGCGCCAGCAGCCAGGCAACAGGGGGATCTGGAAACACCATATATTTT.

This sequence joins TRBV28 and TRBJ1-5; D perhaps matches TRBD1 (6 bases). Trimming removed 4 bases from V and 6 bases from J, with 25 bases in between. This CDR3 is built from 18 residues. The germline gives CDR1 MDHEN, CDR2 SYDVKM. CDR3 region: CASSSNIGTSPLSQPQHF. For the CDR3, the DNA is TGTGCCAGCAGTTCGAATATTGGGACATCCCCCCTGAGTCAGCCCCAGCATTTT.

The chain recombines TRBV7-2 with TRBJ2-7, with D possibly being TRBD1 (6 bases). The CDR3 totals 12 residues. V lost 5 bases to trimming and J lost 4 bases, with 9 bases between them. CDR1 and CDR2 (germline): SGHTA, FQGNSA. The CDR3 DNA follows: TGTGCCAGCAGCCCGGGACATTACGAGCAGTACTTC. Protein sequence: CASSPGHYEQYF.

This clone was seen more than once but under ten times. The DNA for the CDR3 is TGCGCCAGCAGCCAAGGTGCGGCGGACTATGGCTACACCTTC. Its protein product is CASSQGAADYGYTF. The chain is built from TRBV4-1 and TRBJ1-2; the D is unclear. The ends were cut back, 1 base at V and 3 bases at J, with 9 bases in the middle. The germline CDR1 and CDR2 sequences are MGHRA and YSYEKL. The CDR3 totals 14 residues.

This rearrangement joins TRBV3-1 (or the pseudogene TRBV3-2) to TRBJ2-7; D may be TRBD2 (6 bases). The CDR3 contains 15 residues. V was clipped by 3 bases and J by 2 bases, with 14 bases between them. CDR1 LGHDT and CDR2 YNNKEL come from the germline V gene (reference sequence). In nucleotides, the CDR3 is TGTGCCAGCAGCCAGCTCCGGGACTTTGCCTACGAGCAGTACTTC. Translating gives CASSQLRDFAYEQYF.

To note about this clone: Since a much larger clone is just one base distant, this may be a read error. The rearrangement links TRBV3-1 (or the pseudogene TRBV3-2) to TRBJ1-5, with a possible D match to TRBD1 (6 bases). V was pared by 3 bases and J by 7 bases, with 10 bases between. Germline CDR1 is LGHDT and CDR2 is YNNKEL (reference sequence). CDR3 size: 13 residues. CDR3 sequence: CASSHQGWQPQHF. The CDR3 coding sequence is TGTGCCAGCAGCCACCAGGGGTGGCAGCCCCAGCATTTT.

V is TRBV5-1 and J is TRBJ1-4; D ambiguous. Trimming removed 1 base at V and 1 base at J, with 8 bases between. CDR1 SGHRS and CDR2 YFSETQ come from the germline V gene. The CDR3 is made up of 15 amino acids. The CDR3 DNA is TGCGCCAGCAGCTTGAGCACCATAACTAATGAAAAACTGTTTTTT. It yields the protein CASSLSTITNEKLFF.

This chain connects TRBV5-1 to TRBJ2-5, with unresolved D. The V and J ends lost 0 bases and 5 bases respectively, with 11 bases between them. Germline lookup yields CDR1 SGHRS and CDR2 YFSETQ. The CDR3 has 14 residues. The chain's CDR3 is CASSLGLVKETQYF. CDR3 bases: TGCGCCAGCAGCTTGGGGCTAGTCAAGGAGACCCAGTACTTC.

V usage is TRBV6-2 or TRBV6-3 and J usage is TRBJ2-7; D not resolved. Per germline, CDR1 MNHEY and CDR2 SVGEGT. The CDR3 totals 15 residues. With 0 bases removed from V and 3 bases from J, the gap between germline ends came to 12 bases. Here the CDR3 DNA reads TGTGCCAGCAGTTACTCAGCCGTTTCCCACTACGAGCAGTACTTC. Residues: CASSYSAVSHYEQYF.

V is TRBV6-5 and J is TRBJ1-4; possible D gene TRBD1, 6 bases. Trimming took 6 bases from V and 7 from J, leaving 9 bases between them. This CDR3 has 12 residues. Germline lookup yields CDR1 MNHEY and CDR2 SVGAGI. CDR3 coding DNA: TGTGCCAGCAGAGGGGGTGGTGAAAAACTGTTTTTT. Translated: CASRGGGEKLFF.

CDR3 region: CASSFHQGTEAFF. CDR3 coding DNA: TGTGCCAGCAGTTTTCACCAGGGCACTGAAGCTTTCTTT. The J gene is TRBJ1-1, the V gene TRBV12-3 or TRBV12-4, with D perhaps matching TRBD1 (5 bases). The CDR3 covers 13 residues. V was trimmed by 3 bases and J by 4 bases, leaving 9 bases between them.

This clone was picked up one time. The chain combines TRBV5-5 with TRBJ1-1, with 7 bases identical to TRBD1. The V segment lost 4 bases and the J segment 1 base; nucleotides outside the gene matches: 4. The germline V gene has CDR1 SGHKS and CDR2 YYEKEE (reference sequence). There are 14 residues in the CDR3. The CDR3 spells CASSRGQPNTEAFF. CDR3 nucleotide sequence: TGTGCCAGCAGCAGGGGACAGCCGAACACTGAAGCTTTCTTT. The complete variable domain, with remaining parts taken from reference TRBV5-5 and TRBJ1-1, reads DAGVTQSPTHLIKTRGQQVTLRCSPISGHKSVSWYQQVLGQGPQFIFQYYEKEERGRGNFPDRFSARQFPNYSSELNVNALLLGDSALYLCASSRGQPNTEAFFGQGTRLTVV.

This chain connects TRBV13 to TRBJ1-2; 7 bases agree with TRBD1. The germline V gene has CDR1 PRHDT and CDR2 FYEKMQ (reference sequence). Unmatched junction bases numbered 7, after V lost 5 bases and J lost 1 base. The CDR3 contains 15 residues. The DNA of the CDR3 is TGTGCCAGCAGCGTGAGGGACAGAAATAACTATGGCTACACCTTC. Translated: CASSVRDRNNYGYTF.

V gene TRBV6-5 combines with J gene TRBJ1-2; 7 positions match TRBD1. The CDR3 spans 14 residues. The V gene's germline CDR1 is MNHEY and CDR2 SVGAGI. Trimming took 7 bases from V and 4 from J; bases not matched to a gene: 9. CDR3 region: CASTRSGQLYGYTF. CDR3 DNA: TGTGCCAGCACCCGATCGGGACAGCTCTATGGCTACACCTTC.

This sequence joins TRBV11-2 and TRBJ2-5; D gene ambiguous. Trimming stripped 1 base from V and 5 bases from J, with 11 bases between. From germline, CDR1 is SGHAT and CDR2 FQNNGV. The CDR3 is 14 amino acids. CDR3 region: CASSLGPNGETQYF. Written as DNA, the CDR3 is TGTGCCAGCAGCTTAGGGCCCAACGGGGAGACCCAGTACTTC.

The chain combines TRBV13 with TRBJ2-1; possibly TRBD1 for D (5 bases). Germline V gene sequence: CDR1 PRHDT, CDR2 FYEKMQ (reference sequence). This CDR3 region has 18 residues. V dropped 5 bases and J dropped 2 bases, with 22 bases sitting between them. The CDR3, as DNA: TGTGCCAGCAGCCCCCGCGCTCCAGGGTACGGAACCTACAATGAGCAGTTCTTC. This translates into CASSPRAPGYGTYNEQFF.

The rearrangement uses TRBV19 and TRBJ2-1; TRBD1 agrees at 8 bases. Germline values: CDR1 LNHDA, CDR2 SQIVND (reference sequence). CDR3 size: 15 residues. Trimming took 2 bases from V and 3 from J; bases not matched to a gene: 3. CDR3 DNA: TGTGCCAGTAGTATAAGTGGACAGGGCTACAATGAGCAGTTCTTC. It encodes CASSISGQGYNEQFF.

The gene calls are TRBV7-2 and TRBJ1-3, with D perhaps TRBD1 (6 bases). This CDR3 is built from 14 residues. The V gene's germline CDR1 is SGHTA and CDR2 FQGNSA. V lost 2 bases to trimming and J lost 2 bases, with 7 bases between them. The CDR3 protein is CASSLRTAGNTIYF. The CDR3 DNA is TGTGCCAGCAGCTTAAGGACAGCTGGAAACACCATATATTTT. Full variable domain (rest looked up from reference TRBV7-2 and TRBJ1-3): GAGVSQSPSNKVTEKGKDVELRCDPISGHTALYWYRQSLGQGLEFLIYFQGNSAPDKSGLPSDRFSAERTGGSVSTLTIQRTQQEDSAVYLCASSLRTAGNTIYFGEGSWLTVV.

The V and J genes are TRBV7-2 and TRBJ1-5, with a weak D call TRBD1 (5 bases). V lost 5 bases and J 2 bases, leaving 13 bases between the germline ends. CDR1 is SGHTA and CDR2 is FQGNSA in the germline V gene. The length of the CDR3 is 15 residues. CDR3 loop: CASSGPGGGNQPQHF. Here the CDR3 DNA reads TGTGCCAGCAGCGGTCCGGGGGGTGGCAATCAGCCCCAGCATTTT.

This chain connects TRBV13 to TRBJ2-7; the match to TRBD1 covers 7 bases. J was trimmed by 7 bases and V by 3 bases; bases with no gene match: 6. This CDR3 comprises 13 residues. CDR1 and CDR2 from the germline V gene are PRHDT and FYEKMQ (reference sequence). The CDR3 bases are TGTGCCAGCAGCTTCACAGGGGCGGAAGAGCAGTACTTC. Translating gives CASSFTGAEEQYF.

The chain carries TRBV18 and TRBJ2-1; the match to TRBD1 covers 10 bases. V was clipped by 4 bases and J by 4 bases; unmatched bases: 10. CDR1 and CDR2 from the germline V gene are KGHSH and LQKENI. CDR3 length: 17 amino acids. For the CDR3, the DNA is TGTGCCAGCTCACAACCAACCGGGACAGGGGAATACAATGAGCAGTTCTTC. This sequence encodes CASSQPTGTGEYNEQFF.

The chain carries TRBV6-4 and TRBJ1-1; no definite D call. The germline gives CDR1 MRHNA, CDR2 SNTAGT. This CDR3 is built from 15 residues. Trimming removed 8 bases at V and 1 base at J, with 17 bases between. The CDR3 sequence: CASEAWHTQNTEAFF. DNA for the CDR3: TGTGCCAGCGAAGCGTGGCACACACAGAACACTGAAGCTTTCTTT.

The chain links TRBV7-9 to TRBJ2-5, with D tentatively TRBD1 (5 bases). V lost 3 bases, J lost 5 bases, and 10 bases lay in between. The CDR3 extends over 13 amino acids. Looked up from germline, CDR1 is SEHNR and CDR2 is FQNEAQ (reference sequence). CDR3 in amino acids: CASSFEGAETQYF. The CDR3 DNA is TGTGCCAGCAGCTTCGAAGGGGCTGAGACCCAGTACTTC.

The V call is TRBV4-1, the J call TRBJ1-2; possibly TRBD1 for D (5 bases). The CDR3 consists of 14 residues. Germline CDR1 is MGHRA and CDR2 is YSYEKL. The V end lost 4 bases, the J end lost 8 bases, and 17 bases lay between the germline ends. CDR3 loop: CASSPDGGRRGYTF. CDR3 in DNA: TGCGCCAGCAGCCCAGACGGGGGTCGTCGGGGCTACACCTTC.

This rearrangement joins TRBV7-2 to TRBJ1-2; 7 nucleotides agree with TRBD1. Germline V gives CDR1 SGHTA, CDR2 FQGNSA. Trimming at V came to 5 bases and at J to 2 bases, leaving 8 bases not matched to a gene. This CDR3 is built from 15 residues. CDR3 amino acids: CASSLRQGTNYGYTF. CDR3 sequence (DNA): TGTGCCAGCAGCCTTCGACAGGGAACGAACTATGGCTACACCTTC.